A selection of T cell receptor beta chains follows, all from one sample in a study of OX40 agonist ivuxolimab in advanced cancers. Some clones are missing from TCRdb's copy, which holds only in-frame ones; the method was immunoSEQ multiplex PCR. The sample contains about 35,000 clones, roughly 84% of which appear only once. This specimen consisted of CD4+ or CD8+ T cells sorted from blood, obtained in a trial of the OX40 agonist ivuxolimab. The receptors originated from an adult with an advanced solid tumor such as melanoma, head and neck, liver or kidney cancer. Both conserved end residues are part of each CDR3. Fields, in order: V gene, clone size, J gene, D gene, CDR3 protein, CDR3 DNA. The D gene is left open where the match is weak. The size field is filled for only some rows; it gives once, few, many or a size class.

TRBV11-2,-,TRBJ1-5,-,CASSSVGGQPQHF,TGTGCCAGCAGCTCTGTTGGTGGTCAGCCCCAGCATTTT
TRBV5-1,-,TRBJ2-7,TRBD2,CASSLQLAGTNEQYF,TGCGCCAGCAGCTTGCAACTAGCGGGGACAAACGAGCAGTACTTC
TRBV9,-,TRBJ1-3,-,CASSGEGWLNTIYF,TGTGCCAGCAGCGGAGAGGGTTGGTTAAACACCATATATTTT
TRBV7-8,-,TRBJ2-7,TRBD2,CASSINAGVYEQYF,TGTGCCAGCAGCATCAACGCGGGGGTGTACGAGCAGTACTTC
TRBV5-1,-,TRBJ2-4,TRBD2,CASSLGPSGGANIQYF,TGCGCCAGCAGCTTGGGCCCTAGCGGGGGGGCAAACATTCAGTACTTC
TRBV27,-,TRBJ1-1,TRBD1,CASRAGQGALNTEAFF,TGTGCCAGCAGGGCGGGACAGGGGGCTTTGAACACTGAAGCTTTCTTT
TRBV18,-,TRBJ2-3,TRBD2,CASSPPSSGGRTDTQYF,TGTGCCAGCTCACCACCGTCCAGCGGGGGTAGGACAGATACGCAGTATTTT
TRBV7-2,-,TRBJ2-3,-,CASSLYRDTDTQYF,TGTGCCAGCAGCTTATATAGGGACACAGATACGCAGTATTTT
TRBV10-1,-,TRBJ2-3,TRBD2,CASSTSGRPDTQYF,TGCGCCAGCAGTACTAGCGGACGGCCAGATACGCAGTATTTT
TRBV5-1,-,TRBJ2-5,TRBD1,CASSLALDRGPQQGETQYF,TGCGCCAGCAGCTTGGCACTGGACAGGGGGCCTCAACAGGGGGAGACCCAGTACTTC
TRBV7-9,-,TRBJ1-1,-,CASSPMGGNTEAFF,TGTGCCAGCAGCCCCATGGGTGGGAACACTGAAGCTTTCTTT
TRBV19,-,TRBJ1-1,TRBD1,CASKDRAEAFF,TGTGCCAGTAAGGACAGGGCTGAAGCTTTCTTT
TRBV5-8,once,TRBJ1-5,-,CASSLKGNPGQPQHF,TGTGCCAGCAGTCTCAAGGGGAACCCGGGTCAGCCCCAGCATTTT
TRBV9,-,TRBJ1-1,-,CASSALGVGGEAFF,TGTGCCAGCAGCGCCCTGGGGGTCGGTGGTGAAGCTTTCTTT
TRBV7-8,-,TRBJ2-5,-,CASGIRSQETQYF,TGTGCCAGCGGTATAAGGTCCCAAGAGACCCAGTACTTC
TRBV19,-,TRBJ2-5,TRBD1,CASRDREFETQYF,TGTGCCAGTCGGGACAGGGAGTTCGAGACCCAGTACTTC
TRBV20-1,-,TRBJ2-3,-,CSARSTDTQYF,TGCAGTGCTAGAAGCACAGATACGCAGTATTTT